Each of the 7 T cell receptor beta chains below was sequenced from the same sample in a study of shared clonotypes between healthy human individuals. The table came from immunoSEQ multiplex PCR; TCRdb's copy has only in-frame clones and leaves some out. The sample holds roughly 2,300,000 clones, around 92% seen once. Sequenced sample: naive CD4+ T cells from PBMCs. Subset described: CD45RA+ positively selected. Receptor source: a man aged 18 to 35 in good health. Some clones in this sample may be carry-over from other donors' samples.

CDR3: CASSGRGTVKNQETQYF. The CDR3 bases are TGTGCCAGCAGCGGAAGGGGGACAGTGAAGAACCAAGAGACCCAGTACTTC. The J gene is TRBJ2-5, the V gene TRBV11-2; 7 nucleotides align to TRBD1. Germline assignment: CDR1 SGHAT and CDR2 FQNNGV. V dropped 5 bases and J dropped 0; count of bases not matched to a gene: 12. This CDR3 comprises 17 residues.

V gene TRBV5-8 combines with J gene TRBJ1-3, with D possibly being TRBD1 (6 bases). V was trimmed by 2 bases and J by 4 bases, leaving 13 bases between them. The CDR3 runs to 15 residues. Germline V gene sequence: CDR1 SGHTS, CDR2 YDEGEE. The CDR3 DNA reads as TGTGCCAGCAGCTTCAGCAGGGGCCCCGGAAACACCATATATTTT. It is translated as CASSFSRGPGNTIYF. Using reference TRBV5-8 and TRBJ1-3 for the parts outside the CDR3, the full variable domain is EAGVTQSPTHLIKTRGQQATLRCSPISGHTSVYWYQQALGLGLQFLLWYDEGEERNRGNFPPRFSGRQFPNYSSELNVNALELEDSALYLCASSFSRGPGNTIYFGEGSWLTVV.

This chain connects TRBV7-2 to TRBJ2-1; the match to TRBD1 covers 9 bases. Germline V gene data show CDR1 as SGHTA and CDR2 as FQGNSA. J gave up 5 bases and V 1 base, and 3 bases lay outside the gene matches. The CDR3 is 15 amino acids. CDR3 nucleotides: TGTGCCAGCAGCTTAGGGGACAGGGAACACAATGAGCAGTTCTTC. The encoded protein is CASSLGDREHNEQFF.

The rearrangement joins TRBV5-1 to TRBJ2-5; no clear D gene. Trimming cost V 2 bases and J 5 bases, with 13 bases left between them. The CDR3 runs 14 residues. The germline V gene has CDR1 SGHRS and CDR2 YFSETQ. CDR3 loop: CASSLGTNVETQYF. Written as DNA, the CDR3 is TGCGCCAGCAGCTTAGGCACTAATGTGGAGACCCAGTACTTC.

CDR3 sequence (DNA): TGTGCCTGGAGTGTACAAGGGCCCTCCTACGAGCAGTACTTC. Translation: CAWSVQGPSYEQYF. The chain has TRBV30 and TRBJ2-7; unclear D gene. The CDR3 contains 14 residues. Germline CDR1 reads GTSNPN; CDR2 reads SVGIG (reference sequence). The V end was cut by 0 bases, the J end by 0 bases, with 9 bases between.

This chain joins TRBV28 and TRBJ2-5; D remains unclear. The germline V and J ends were trimmed by 8 bases and 7 bases, with 17 bases remaining between them. From germline, CDR1 is MDHEN and CDR2 SYDVKM. The CDR3 runs 13 residues. The CDR3 DNA reads as TGTGCCAGCGACCGGCAAGGGTCAGGGACCCAGTACTTC. Its protein product is CASDRQGSGTQYF.

The rearrangement links TRBV27 to TRBJ2-7, with 7 bases that match TRBD2. The germline CDR1 and CDR2 sequences are MNHEY and SMNVEV (reference sequence). Trimming cost V 8 bases and J 6 bases; bases outside gene matches: 4. The CDR3 contains 11 residues. The CDR3 sequence is CASGRAFEQYF. The CDR3 DNA reads TGTGCCAGCGGGAGGGCCTTCGAGCAGTACTTC.